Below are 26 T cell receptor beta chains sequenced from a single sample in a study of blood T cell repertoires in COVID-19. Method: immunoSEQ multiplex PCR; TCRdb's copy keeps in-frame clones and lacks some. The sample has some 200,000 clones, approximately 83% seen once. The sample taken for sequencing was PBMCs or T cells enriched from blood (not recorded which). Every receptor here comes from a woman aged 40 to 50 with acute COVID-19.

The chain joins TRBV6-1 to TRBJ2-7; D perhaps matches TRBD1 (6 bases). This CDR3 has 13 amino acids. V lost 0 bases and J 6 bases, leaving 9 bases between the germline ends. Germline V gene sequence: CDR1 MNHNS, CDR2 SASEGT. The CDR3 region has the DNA TGTGCCAGCAGTGAAGCGCCCAGGGGCGAGCAGTACTTC. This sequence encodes CASSEAPRGEQYF.

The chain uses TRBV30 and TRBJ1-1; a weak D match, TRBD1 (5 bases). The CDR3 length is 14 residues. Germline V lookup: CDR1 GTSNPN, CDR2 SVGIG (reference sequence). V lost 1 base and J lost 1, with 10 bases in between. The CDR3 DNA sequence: TGTGCCTGGAGTGAGTACAGGAGGAACACTGAAGCTTTCTTT. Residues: CAWSEYRRNTEAFF. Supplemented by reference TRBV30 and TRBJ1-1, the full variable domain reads SQTIHQWPATLVQPVGSPLSLECTVEGTSNPNLYWYRQAAGRGLQLLFYSVGIGQISSEVPQNLSASRPQDRQFILSSKKLLLSDSGFYLCAWSEYRRNTEAFFGQGTRLTVV.

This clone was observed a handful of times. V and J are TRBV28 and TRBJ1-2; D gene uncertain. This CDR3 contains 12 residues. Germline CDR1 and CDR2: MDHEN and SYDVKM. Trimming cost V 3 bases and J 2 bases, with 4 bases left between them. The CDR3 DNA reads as TGTGCCAGCAGTTTCGAGAACTATGGCTACACCTTC. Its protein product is CASSFENYGYTF.

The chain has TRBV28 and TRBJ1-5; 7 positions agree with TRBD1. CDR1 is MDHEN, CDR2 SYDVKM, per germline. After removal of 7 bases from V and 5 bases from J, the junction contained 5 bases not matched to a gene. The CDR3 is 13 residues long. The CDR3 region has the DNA TGTGCCAGCACGGGACAGAAATATCAGCCCCAGCATTTT. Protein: CASTGQKYQPQHF.

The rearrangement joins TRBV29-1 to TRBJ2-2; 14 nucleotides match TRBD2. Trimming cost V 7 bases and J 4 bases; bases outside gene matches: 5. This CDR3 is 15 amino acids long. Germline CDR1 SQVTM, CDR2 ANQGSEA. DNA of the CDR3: TGCAGCGCCTACGGACTAGCGGGAGGCACCGGGGAGCTGTTTTTT. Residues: CSAYGLAGGTGELFF.

The CDR3 sequence is CASSKNGQPKETQYF. In nucleotides, the CDR3 is TGTGCCAGCAGCAAAAATGGACAGCCCAAAGAGACCCAGTACTTC. J is TRBJ2-5 and V is TRBV7-9; a weak D match, TRBD1 (6 bases). The CDR3 runs to 15 residues. Deletions cut 5 bases from V and 3 bases from J, with 16 bases between. The germline V gene has CDR1 SEHNR and CDR2 FQNEAQ (reference sequence).

The CDR3 DNA follows: TGCGCCAGCAGCCCCTCGGGGGGCAATCAGCCCCAGCATTTT. This sequence encodes CASSPSGGNQPQHF. The V and J genes are TRBV5-1 and TRBJ1-5; D is possibly TRBD1 (5 bases). CDR3 length: 14 residues. Germline V CDR1 and CDR2: SGHRS, YFSETQ. V lost 4 bases to trimming and J lost 2 bases, with 10 bases between them.

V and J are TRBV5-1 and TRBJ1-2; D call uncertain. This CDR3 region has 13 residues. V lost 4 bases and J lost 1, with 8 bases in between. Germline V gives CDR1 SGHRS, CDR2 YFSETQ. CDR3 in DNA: TGCGCCAGCAGCGCGACTAGTAACTATGGCTACACCTTC. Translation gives CASSATSNYGYTF.

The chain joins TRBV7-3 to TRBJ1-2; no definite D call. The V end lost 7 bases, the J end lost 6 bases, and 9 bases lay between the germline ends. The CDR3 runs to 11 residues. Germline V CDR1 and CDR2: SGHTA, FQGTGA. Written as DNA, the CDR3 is TGTGCCAGCATCAAAACAAATGGCTACACCTTC. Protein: CASIKTNGYTF.

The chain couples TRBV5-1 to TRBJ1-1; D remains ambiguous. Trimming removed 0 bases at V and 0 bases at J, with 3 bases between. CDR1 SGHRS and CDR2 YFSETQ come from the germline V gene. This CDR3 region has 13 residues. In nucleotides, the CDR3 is TGCGCCAGCAGCTTGGTCGTGAACACTGAAGCTTTCTTT. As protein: CASSLVVNTEAFF. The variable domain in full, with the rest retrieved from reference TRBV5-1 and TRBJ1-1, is KAGVTQTPRYLIKTRGQQVTLSCSPISGHRSVSWYQQTPGQGLQFLFEYFSETQRNKGNFPGRFSGRQFSNSRSEMNVSTLELGDSALYLCASSLVVNTEAFFGQGTRLTVV.

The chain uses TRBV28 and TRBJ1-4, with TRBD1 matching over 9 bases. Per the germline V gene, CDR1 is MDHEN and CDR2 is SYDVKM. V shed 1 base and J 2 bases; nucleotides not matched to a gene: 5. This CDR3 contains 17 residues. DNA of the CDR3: TGTGCCAGCAGTTTATCCACAGGGGGCGAGACTAATGAAAAACTGTTTTTT. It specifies CASSLSTGGETNEKLFF.

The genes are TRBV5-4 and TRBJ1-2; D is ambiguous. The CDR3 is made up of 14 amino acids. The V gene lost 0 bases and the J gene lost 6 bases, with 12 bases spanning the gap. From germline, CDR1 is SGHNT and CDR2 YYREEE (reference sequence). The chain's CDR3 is CASSLDVKGDGYTF. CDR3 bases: TGTGCCAGCAGCTTGGACGTTAAAGGAGATGGCTACACCTTC.

The CDR3 DNA sequence: TGTGCCAGCAGTCGGGGACAGGGCGGCTACACCTTC. Translation: CASSRGQGGYTF. The V and J genes are TRBV27 and TRBJ1-2; TRBD1 matches at 9 bases. The CDR3 has 12 residues. Germline-derived CDR1 and CDR2 are MNHEY and SMNVEV (reference sequence). After removal of 5 bases from V and 8 bases from J, the junction contained 3 bases not matched to a gene.

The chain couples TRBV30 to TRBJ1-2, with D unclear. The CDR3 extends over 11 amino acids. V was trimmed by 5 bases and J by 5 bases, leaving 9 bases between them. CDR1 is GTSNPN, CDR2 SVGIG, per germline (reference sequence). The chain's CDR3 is CAWDSTYGYTF. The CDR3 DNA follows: TGTGCCTGGGATTCGACTTATGGCTACACCTTC.

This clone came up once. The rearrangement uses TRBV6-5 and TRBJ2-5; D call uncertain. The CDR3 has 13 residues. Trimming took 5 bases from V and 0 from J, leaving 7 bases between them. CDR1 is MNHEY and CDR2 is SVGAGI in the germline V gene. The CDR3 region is CASSMGHQETQYF. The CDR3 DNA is TGTGCCAGCAGTATGGGCCACCAAGAGACCCAGTACTTC.

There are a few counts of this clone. DNA of the CDR3: TGCGCCAGCAGCTTGGGGACAGGGAATAGCAATCAGCCCCAGCATTTT. Its protein product is CASSLGTGNSNQPQHF. The chain carries TRBV5-1 and TRBJ1-5; 8 nucleotides match TRBD1. Germline-derived CDR1 and CDR2 are SGHRS and YFSETQ. The ends lost 0 bases at V and 0 bases at J; junction bases unmatched: 2. The length of the CDR3 is 16 residues.

The CDR3 DNA is TGTGCCAGCAGTGGTGGCCTCTACAATGAGCAGTTCTTC. The encoded protein is CASSGGLYNEQFF. The chain employs TRBV9 and TRBJ2-1; D not resolved. Germline loops: CDR1 SGDLS, CDR2 YYNGEE. V lost 5 bases and J 3 bases, leaving 9 bases between the germline ends. The CDR3 length is 13 residues.

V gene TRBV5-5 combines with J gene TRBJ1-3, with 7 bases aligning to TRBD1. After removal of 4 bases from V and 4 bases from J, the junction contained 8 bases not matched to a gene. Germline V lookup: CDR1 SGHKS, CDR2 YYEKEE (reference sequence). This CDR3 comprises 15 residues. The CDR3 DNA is TGTGCCAGCAGCCCCACAGGGGTGGAGGGAAACACCATATATTTT. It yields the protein CASSPTGVEGNTIYF.

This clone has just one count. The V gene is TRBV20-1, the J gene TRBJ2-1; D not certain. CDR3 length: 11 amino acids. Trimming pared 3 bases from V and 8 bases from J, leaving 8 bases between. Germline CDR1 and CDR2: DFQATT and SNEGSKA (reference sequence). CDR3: CSASRGHEQFF. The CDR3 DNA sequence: TGCAGTGCTAGCCGAGGTCATGAGCAGTTCTTC.

CDR3 bases: TGTGCCTGGAGTGTTGGGGGCGGGGGTAATGAAAAACTGTTTTTT. Translation: CAWSVGGGGNEKLFF. V gene TRBV30 combines with J gene TRBJ1-4, with D perhaps matching TRBD1 (6 bases). Between the trimmed V and J ends, which lost 0 bases and 4 bases, there was a span of 12 bases. The CDR3 is 15 residues long. Germline CDR1 is GTSNPN and CDR2 is SVGIG (reference sequence).

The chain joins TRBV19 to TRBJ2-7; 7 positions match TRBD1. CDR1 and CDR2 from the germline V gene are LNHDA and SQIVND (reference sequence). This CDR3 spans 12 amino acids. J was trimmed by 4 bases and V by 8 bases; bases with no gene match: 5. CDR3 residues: CASGDSVYEQYF. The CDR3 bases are TGTGCCAGTGGGGACAGCGTATACGAGCAGTACTTC.

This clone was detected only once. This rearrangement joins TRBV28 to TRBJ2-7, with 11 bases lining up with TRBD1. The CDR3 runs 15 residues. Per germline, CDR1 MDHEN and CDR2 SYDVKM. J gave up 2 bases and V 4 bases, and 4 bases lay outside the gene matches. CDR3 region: CASSSGQGVPYEQYF. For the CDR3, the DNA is TGTGCCAGCAGTTCGGGACAGGGGGTCCCCTACGAGCAGTACTTC. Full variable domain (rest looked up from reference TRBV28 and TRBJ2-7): DVKVTQSSRYLVKRTGEKVFLECVQDMDHENMFWYRQDPGLGLRLIYFSYDVKMKEKGDIPEGYSVSREKKERFSLILESASTNQTSMYLCASSSGQGVPYEQYFGPGTRLTVT.

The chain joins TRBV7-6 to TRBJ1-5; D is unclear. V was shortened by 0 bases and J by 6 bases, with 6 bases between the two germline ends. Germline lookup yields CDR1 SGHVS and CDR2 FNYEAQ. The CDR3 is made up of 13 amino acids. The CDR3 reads CASSLARTQPQHF. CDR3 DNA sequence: TGTGCCAGCAGCTTAGCGCGAACTCAGCCCCAGCATTTT.

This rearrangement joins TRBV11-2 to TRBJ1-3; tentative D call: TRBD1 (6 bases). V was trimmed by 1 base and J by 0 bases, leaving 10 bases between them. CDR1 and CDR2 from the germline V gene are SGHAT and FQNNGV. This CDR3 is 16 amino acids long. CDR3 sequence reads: CASSLAVGGSGNTIYF. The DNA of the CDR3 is TGTGCCAGCAGCTTAGCGGTAGGGGGCTCTGGAAACACCATATATTTT.

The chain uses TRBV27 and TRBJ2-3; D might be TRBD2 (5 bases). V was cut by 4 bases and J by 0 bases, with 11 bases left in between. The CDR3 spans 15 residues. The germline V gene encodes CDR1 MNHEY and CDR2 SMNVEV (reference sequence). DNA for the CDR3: TGTGCCAGCAGTTCCGCGGGCGGGAGCACAGATACGCAGTATTTT. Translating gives CASSSAGGSTDTQYF.

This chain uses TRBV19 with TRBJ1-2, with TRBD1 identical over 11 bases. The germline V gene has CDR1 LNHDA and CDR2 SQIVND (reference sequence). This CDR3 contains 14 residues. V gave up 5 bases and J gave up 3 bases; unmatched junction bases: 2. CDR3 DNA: TGTGCCAGTAGTTGGGGACAGGGGGACTATGGCTACACCTTC. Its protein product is CASSWGQGDYGYTF.